The 23 T cell receptor beta chains listed next were all sequenced from one sample in a study of blood T cell repertoires in COVID-19. TCRdb's table, derived via immunoSEQ multiplex PCR, lists solely in-frame clones and lacks some. The table lists 300,000 or so clones, approximately 93% of them singletons. The specimen was peripheral blood. The source of these receptors is a woman aged 25-40 years with COVID-19, enrolled during active disease.

This sequence joins TRBV19 and TRBJ2-1, with 9 positions matching TRBD1. The CDR3 has 16 amino acids. Germline V CDR1 and CDR2: LNHDA, SQIVND (reference sequence). After removal of 1 base from V and 5 bases from J, the junction contained 6 bases not matched to a gene. The CDR3 bases are TGTGCCAGTAGTATAGTCCCGGGACAGGGTAACAATGAGCAGTTCTTC. The encoded protein is CASSIVPGQGNNEQFF.

The V call is TRBV28, the J call TRBJ1-2, with 12 bases fitting TRBD1. CDR1 is MDHEN, CDR2 SYDVKM, per germline. V shed 5 bases, J shed 5 bases, and the junction held 9 bases outside the gene matches. This CDR3 region has 16 residues. As DNA, the CDR3 is TGTGCCAGCAGTAAGGAGGGACAGGGGGCGGTTTATGGCTACACCTTC. Encoded protein: CASSKEGQGAVYGYTF.

V and J are TRBV29-1 and TRBJ1-1; the D is unclear. Looked up from germline, CDR1 is SQVTM and CDR2 is ANQGSEA. V dropped 6 bases and J dropped 8 bases, with 10 bases sitting between them. CDR3 length: 10 residues. For the CDR3, the DNA is TGCAGCGTCGCGACATCGGAAGCTTTCTTT. Translation gives CSVATSEAFF.

The V gene is TRBV24-1, the J gene TRBJ1-4; 7 bases agree with TRBD1. The CDR3 has 12 amino acids. CDR1 and CDR2 (germline): KGHDR, SFDVKD. J gave up 8 bases and V 7 bases, and 3 bases lay outside the gene matches. The CDR3 loop reads CATSHRGEKLFF. CDR3 nucleotides: TGTGCCACCAGCCACAGGGGCGAAAAACTGTTTTTT.

The J gene is TRBJ1-5, the V gene TRBV19; a possible D gene is TRBD1 (6 bases). V was trimmed by 8 bases and J by 1 base, leaving 15 bases between them. Germline assignment: CDR1 LNHDA and CDR2 SQIVND (reference sequence). This CDR3 comprises 15 residues. CDR3 sequence reads: CASSWGDRSNQPQHF. In DNA form, the CDR3 reads TGTGCCAGTTCCTGGGGTGACAGGAGCAATCAGCCCCAGCATTTT.

J is TRBJ2-7 and V is TRBV27, with TRBD2 matching over 7 bases. With V trimmed by 2 bases and J by 4 bases, 8 bases remained unmatched. The CDR3 is 15 amino acids. Germline lookup yields CDR1 MNHEY and CDR2 SMNVEV (reference sequence). The CDR3 protein is CASSLGTGGGYEQYF. Written as DNA, the CDR3 is TGTGCCAGCAGTTTAGGTACGGGAGGCGGTTACGAGCAGTACTTC.

J is TRBJ1-6 and V is TRBV3-1 (or the pseudogene TRBV3-2); tentative D call: TRBD1 (5 bases). This CDR3 has 13 amino acids. Trimming left V 3 bases short and J 10 bases short, with 10 bases between. Germline V lookup: CDR1 LGHDT, CDR2 YNNKEL (reference sequence). The chain's CDR3 is CASSQGPDSPLHF. In DNA, the CDR3 is TGTGCCAGCAGCCAGGGGCCTGACTCACCCCTCCACTTT.

CDR3 region: CASSLDGRGSSETQYF. CDR3 coding DNA: TGCGCCAGCAGCTTGGATGGCAGGGGATCGTCCGAGACCCAGTACTTC. This chain links TRBV5-1 with TRBJ2-5; D perhaps matches TRBD1 (6 bases). The germline V gene encodes CDR1 SGHRS and CDR2 YFSETQ. This CDR3 is built from 16 residues. The ends were cut back, 0 bases at V and 5 bases at J, with 17 bases in the middle.

In this sample, this clone turned up once. The rearrangement uses TRBV7-8 and TRBJ2-7, with D maybe TRBD1 (6 bases). Germline CDR1 reads SGHVS; CDR2 reads FQNEAQ. The ends were cut back, 1 base at V and 6 bases at J, with 13 bases in the middle. The CDR3 sequence is 14 residues long. The DNA for the CDR3 is TGTGCCAGCAGCTTAGAGCACAGGGCGGCCGAGCAGTACTTC. As protein: CASSLEHRAAEQYF.

V and J are TRBV21-1 and TRBJ1-3; TRBD1, as called in the table, went unchecked against the DNA. TRBV21-1 is deemed a pseudogene. The CDR3 runs to 15 residues. CDR3 in amino acids: CASSKRQGSGNTIYF. The CDR3 DNA sequence: TGTGCCAGCAGCAAAAGACAGGGCTCTGGAAACACCATATATTTT.

The table lists this clone with a count of one. This rearrangement joins TRBV28 to TRBJ2-6; 8 positions match TRBD1. Germline V gives CDR1 MDHEN, CDR2 SYDVKM. The CDR3 has 20 residues. J gave up 0 bases and V 3 bases, and 13 bases lay outside the gene matches. The CDR3 protein is CASSFGQGAVLGSGANVLTF. As DNA, the CDR3 is TGTGCCAGCAGTTTCGGCCAGGGGGCGGTTTTGGGCTCTGGGGCCAACGTCCTGACTTTC. Together with reference TRBV28 and TRBJ2-6, the CDR3 gives the full variable domain: DVKVTQSSRYLVKRTGEKVFLECVQDMDHENMFWYRQDPGLGLRLIYFSYDVKMKEKGDIPEGYSVSREKKERFSLILESASTNQTSMYLCASSFGQGAVLGSGANVLTFGAGSRLTVL.

This chain joins TRBV24-1 and TRBJ2-1; 8 positions agree with TRBD2. V lost 12 bases to trimming and J lost 1 base; unmatched junction nucleotides: 4. The CDR3 loop spans 13 amino acids. Germline CDR1 reads KGHDR; CDR2 reads SFDVKD. The CDR3, as DNA: TGTGCCGTAGCGGGACGGTCCTACAATGAGCAGTTCTTC. Translation gives CAVAGRSYNEQFF.

The CDR3 coding sequence is TGTGCCAGCAGCGTTGCGGGGCCGATGGTAGATACGCAGTATTTT. This codes for CASSVAGPMVDTQYF. This chain joins TRBV5-4 and TRBJ2-3; tentative D call: TRBD2 (6 bases). V lost 4 bases to trimming and J lost 5 bases, with 17 bases between them. The CDR3 totals 15 residues. Germline V lookup: CDR1 SGHNT, CDR2 YYREEE (reference sequence).

V usage is TRBV28 and J usage is TRBJ1-1, with 7 nucleotides matching TRBD1. V shed 2 bases, J shed 4 bases, and the junction held 7 bases outside the gene matches. CDR1 is MDHEN, CDR2 SYDVKM, per germline. The CDR3 spans 15 residues. The CDR3 here is CASSLQGVGITEAFF. Written as DNA, the CDR3 is TGTGCCAGCAGTTTACAGGGGGTAGGAATCACTGAAGCTTTCTTT.

The rearrangement links TRBV6-5 to TRBJ2-1, with 16 bases lining up with TRBD2. Unmatched junction bases numbered 6, after V lost 6 bases and J lost 10 bases. Germline V lookup: CDR1 MNHEY, CDR2 SVGAGI. The CDR3 consists of 15 residues. The CDR3 region has the DNA TGTGCCAGCAGGGCGCCGGGACTAGCGGGAGGGGAGCAGTTCTTC. It yields the protein CASRAPGLAGGEQFF.

This chain uses TRBV10-3 with TRBJ2-7, with 7 bases matching TRBD1. CDR3 size: 14 residues. J was trimmed by 4 bases and V by 11 bases; bases with no gene match: 14. Per germline, CDR1 ENHRY and CDR2 SYGVKD. The CDR3: CASSEARGSYEQYF. The CDR3 bases are TGTGCCTCTTCCGAAGCCAGGGGGTCGTACGAGCAGTACTTC.

Notes on this clone: The sample contains more than one DNA sequence encoding this CDR3. The chain links TRBV7-9 to TRBJ2-1; 13 nucleotides agree with TRBD2. In germline, CDR1 is SEHNR, CDR2 FQNEAQ (reference sequence). The CDR3 contains 16 residues. The V and J ends lost 5 bases and 4 bases, in that order; junction bases with no gene match: 5. The CDR3 sequence is CASSPQLAGGYNEQFF. CDR3 sequence (DNA): TGTGCCAGCAGCCCCCAACTAGCGGGAGGGTACAATGAGCAGTTCTTC. Filled out from reference TRBV7-9 and TRBJ2-1, the complete variable domain reads DTGVSQNPRHKITKRGQNVTFRCDPISEHNRLYWYRQTLGQGPEFLTYFQNEAQLEKSRLLSDRFSAERPKGSFSTLEIQRTEQGDSAMYLCASSPQLAGGYNEQFFGPGTRLTVL.

V gene TRBV6-1 combines with J gene TRBJ1-2; the match to TRBD1 covers 9 bases. Germline CDR1 and CDR2: MNHNS and SASEGT. Trimming cost V 7 bases and J 7 bases; bases outside gene matches: 7. This CDR3 comprises 13 residues. The CDR3, as DNA: TGTGCCAGCACCCAGGGACAGGGATTTGGCTACACCTTC. Protein sequence: CASTQGQGFGYTF.

J is TRBJ2-2 and V is TRBV19, with 8 positions matching TRBD1. The CDR3 is made up of 15 amino acids. The germline CDR1 and CDR2 sequences are LNHDA and SQIVND (reference sequence). J lost 4 bases, V lost 4 bases, and 5 bases had no gene match. The chain's CDR3 is CASSTGQGVTGELFF. CDR3 DNA: TGTGCCAGTAGTACTGGACAGGGAGTCACCGGGGAGCTGTTTTTT.

This rearrangement joins TRBV24-1 to TRBJ2-1; 7 bases fit TRBD2. This CDR3 comprises 15 residues. Germline-derived CDR1 and CDR2 are KGHDR and SFDVKD. V lost 4 bases and J lost 0; bases outside the gene matches: 2. CDR3 in DNA: TGTGCCACCAGTGACCAGCGGGGCTCCTACAATGAGCAGTTCTTC. It codes for CATSDQRGSYNEQFF.

A note on this clone: Other DNA variants within this sample encode the same CDR3. V is TRBV19 and J is TRBJ2-3; 12 bases map to TRBD2. The CDR3 is made up of 14 amino acids. Germline V CDR1 and CDR2: LNHDA, SQIVND (reference sequence). The junction had 1 base not matched to a gene; V was cut back by 6 bases and J by 3 bases. The CDR3 DNA reads as TGTGCCAGTAGGACTAGCGGGAGTACAGATACGCAGTATTTT. Its translation is CASRTSGSTDTQYF.

The chain employs TRBV5-5 and TRBJ2-1, with 8 bases lining up with TRBD2. Germline CDR1 SGHKS, CDR2 YYEKEE (reference sequence). V lost 1 base and J lost 4; bases outside the gene matches: 4. The CDR3 is made up of 15 amino acids. The CDR3 sequence is CASSLTSGVYNEQFF. CDR3 DNA sequence: TGTGCCAGCAGCTTGACTAGCGGCGTTTACAATGAGCAGTTCTTC.

The J gene is TRBJ2-3, the V gene TRBV10-2; D gene unclear. There are 13 residues in the CDR3. Trimming pared 4 bases from V and 3 bases from J, leaving 8 bases between. Germline CDR1 WSHSY, CDR2 SAAADI. The CDR3 DNA follows: TGCGCCAGCAGTGCGAGGTTGACAGATACGCAGTATTTT. It encodes CASSARLTDTQYF.